This T cell receptor (beta chain) derives from a study of cytomegalovirus exposure and HLA in healthy donors. Whole-study results and caveats: A list of approximately 160 TCR beta chains associated with cytomegalovirus was given.

Germline lookup yields CDR1 MNHEY and CDR2 SMNVEV (reference sequence). V lost 2 bases and J lost 6, with 8 bases in between. The CDR3 covers 12 residues. Concerning this clone: Its cognate antigen is unknown.

PCR amplification relied on 60 Vbeta primers (plus 13 Jbeta primers). Clones were sequenced by immunoSEQ multiplex PCR, and TCRdb holds only the in-frame ones, with some missing. The table has under 250,000 clones, about 79% seen once. The chain employs TRBV27 and TRBJ2-7; the D is unclear. Sequenced input: PBMCs. This clonotype was obtained from a male donor in good health and CMV-seronegative. The CDR3 coding sequence is TGTGCCAGCAGTTTAACTTTAGTCGAGCAGTACTTC. The encoded protein is CASSLTLVEQYF.